This T cell receptor (beta chain) derives from a study of cytomegalovirus exposure and HLA in healthy donors. Study-wide points: Confirmation in vitro established that a few CMV-associated chains were specific for CMV antigens. A missense DCLRE1C variant was associated with V- and J-gene trimming of TCR beta chains in a later analysis, and an independent cohort replicated the association.

This clone was found many times. The antigen remains unidentified. Trimming stripped 2 bases from V and 12 bases from J, with 11 bases between. This CDR3 region has 13 residues. Germline V CDR1 and CDR2: MNHNY, SVGAGI (reference sequence). 60 Vbeta and 13 Jbeta primers were used in PCR. The repertoire was sequenced with immunoSEQ multiplex PCR; TCRdb's copy has only in-frame clones and lacks some. The repertoire holds some 150,000 clones, approximately 80% seen once, with 4.9% in the top ten. At the time of sampling, donors were nominally healthy, though unrecorded immune exposures were likely. This receptor was obtained from a woman aged 50 to 60 in good health and CMV-seronegative. The genes are TRBV6-6 and TRBJ1-6, with TRBD1 as a possible D gene (6 bases). The sample was PBMCs. CDR3 nucleotides: TGTGCCAGCAGTTACCAGGGGTTGCAACCCCTCCACTTT. The encoded protein is CASSYQGLQPLHF.